The 7 T cell receptor beta chains listed next were all sequenced from one sample in a study of human T cells and chemical hapten exposure. TCRdb ran MiXCR on the RACE reads and lists one entry per CDR3 protein. The sample holds fewer than 400,000 distinct CDR3 sequences, under 8% seen once. Described time point: patch test 1, 2 weeks after DPC sensitization. Treatment indicated: therapeutic diphenylcyclopropenone sensitization with weekly scalp DPC. The sequencing here drew on whole blood, taken in connection with sensitization to the hapten diphenylcyclopropenone (DPC). The receptor source for this set is a woman aged 18-35 years with alopecia areata. Some clones in this sample may be carry-over from other donors' samples.

The rearrangement links TRBV7-2 to TRBJ2-3; 7 nucleotides match TRBD1. After removal of 6 bases from V and 4 bases from J, the junction contained 4 bases not matched to a gene. This CDR3 has 13 amino acids. CDR1 is SGHTA, CDR2 FQGNSA, per germline. The CDR3 sequence is CASRGTVADTQYF. The CDR3 DNA sequence: TGTGCCAGCAGAGGGACAGTCGCAGATACGCAGTATTTT. Variable domain in full (rest from reference TRBV7-2 and TRBJ2-3): GAGVSQSPSNKVTEKGKDVELRCDPISGHTALYWYRQSLGQGLEFLIYFQGNSAPDKSGLPSDRFSAERTGGSVSTLTIQRTQQEDSAVYLCASRGTVADTQYFGPGTRLTVL.

This clonotype came up many times. This chain links TRBV4-2 with TRBJ1-6; 7 bases match TRBD1. Germline lookup yields CDR1 LGHNA and CDR2 YNFKEQ. CDR3 size: 15 residues. The trim removed 2 bases at V and 8 bases at J, leaving 6 bases unmatched. The CDR3 DNA reads TGTGCCAGCAGCCAACCGGACAGGATTGATTCACCCCTCCACTTT. Translation: CASSQPDRIDSPLHF.

This clonotype was counted only a few times. The DNA of the CDR3 is TGTGCCAGCAGTTACTTAGGACTAGGTACCTACAATGAGCAGTTCTTC. Amino acid sequence: CASSYLGLGTYNEQFF. The V call is TRBV6-2 or TRBV6-3, the J call TRBJ2-1, with 7 bases matching TRBD2. J lost 2 bases, V lost 1 base, and 5 bases had no gene match. Germline lookup yields CDR1 MNHEY and CDR2 SVGEGT. The length of the CDR3 is 16 residues.

Only a few counts were recorded for this clonotype. This chain connects TRBV3-1 to TRBJ2-3; 7 bases align to TRBD2. Looked up from germline, CDR1 is LGHDT and CDR2 is YNNKEL (reference sequence). V gave up 1 base and J gave up 9 bases; unmatched junction bases: 7. The CDR3 sequence is 14 residues long. This CDR3 reads CASSQGERGLTQYF. Written as DNA, the CDR3 is TGTGCCAGCAGCCAAGGAGAGCGGGGCTTGACGCAGTATTTT.

The chain combines TRBV6-2 or TRBV6-3 with TRBJ2-5; D possibly corresponds to TRBD1 (5 bases). From germline, CDR1 is MNHEY and CDR2 SVGEGT. CDR3 size: 15 residues. Trimming left V 6 bases short and J 2 bases short, with 16 bases between. CDR3 sequence: CASSRQGFSQETQYF. The CDR3 DNA follows: TGTGCCAGCAGCCGCCAGGGATTCAGTCAAGAGACCCAGTACTTC.

The chain is built from TRBV7-2 and TRBJ2-3, with D possibly TRBD2 on 5 matching bases. Between the trimmed V and J ends, which lost 8 bases and 7 bases, there was a span of 19 bases. The V gene's germline CDR1 is SGHTA and CDR2 FQGNSA. The CDR3 is 14 residues long. The CDR3 coding sequence is TGTGCCAGCCAGGCGGAGGCCCGCCAGAATACGCAGTATTTT. Protein: CASQAEARQNTQYF.

The V gene is TRBV28, the J gene TRBJ2-3, with D perhaps being TRBD1 or TRBD2 (5 bases each). Looked up from germline, CDR1 is MDHEN and CDR2 is SYDVKM. The CDR3 is 17 amino acids. The ends were cut back, 3 bases at V and 1 base at J, with 17 bases in the middle. This chain's CDR3 is CASSFPPTGTGTDTQYF. DNA of the CDR3: TGTGCCAGCAGTTTTCCCCCGACTGGGACCGGCACAGATACGCAGTATTTT.